This TCR beta chain was retrieved from a study of response to subunit inactivated influenza vaccine. The sample holds a few counts of this clonotype. Trimming cost V 4 bases and J 7 bases, with 14 bases left between them. This CDR3 spans 14 amino acids. CDR1 and CDR2 (germline): MNHEY, SVGAGI. TCRdb processed the RT-PCR reads anew with MiXCR; each CDR3 protein has one entry. Here the sample spans around 600,000 distinct CDR3 sequences, around 11% being singletons. Another study also made use of these data, one on T cells expressing NK-cell markers. That paper notes: The TCR beta cDNA came from 5'RACE template switching with UMIs. HCMV seropositivity marked most of the eight sequenced donors; one was seronegative.

The source of this sequence is a man aged 50 or older who received an inactivated influenza vaccine. The sample consisted of PBMCs from blood, taken on the day of vaccination. The chain uses TRBV6-5 and TRBJ2-1; D perhaps matches TRBD2 (5 bases). CDR3 amino acids: CASSSRVRYNEQFF. CDR3 in DNA: TGTGCCAGCAGTTCGCGGGTTCGGTATAATGAGCAGTTCTTC.